The 26 T cell receptor beta chains below come from one sample, sequenced in a study of OX40 agonist ivuxolimab in advanced cancers. Method: immunoSEQ multiplex PCR; TCRdb's copy keeps in-frame clones and lacks some. The sample lists just under 75,000 clones, about 93% occurring once. The sample was CD4+ or CD8+ T cells sorted from blood, taken in a trial of the OX40 agonist ivuxolimab. The receptors were gathered from an adult with an advanced solid tumor such as melanoma, head and neck, liver or kidney cancer.

The chain carries TRBV19 and TRBJ2-3; D is possibly TRBD2 (5 bases). The length of the CDR3 is 18 residues. Trimming took 0 bases from V and 2 from J, leaving 18 bases between them. Germline CDR1 reads LNHDA; CDR2 reads SQIVND (reference sequence). The CDR3 spells CASSIDSQATSVTDTQYF. The CDR3 bases are TGTGCCAGTAGTATAGATTCCCAGGCTACTAGTGTCACAGATACGCAGTATTTT.

This clone occurred once. V gene TRBV20-1 combines with J gene TRBJ1-2; D perhaps matches TRBD1 (5 bases). Germline loops: CDR1 DFQATT, CDR2 SNEGSKA (reference sequence). The CDR3 sequence is 9 residues long. CDR3 DNA sequence: TGCCATGGGGCTTATGGCTACACCTTC. This translates into CHGAYGYTF.

The chain uses TRBV9 and TRBJ2-3; D is tentatively TRBD1 or TRBD2 (7 bases each). This CDR3 has 16 residues. Germline V CDR1 and CDR2: SGDLS, YYNGEE. Trimming took 4 bases from V and 4 from J, leaving 19 bases between them. CDR3 in DNA: TGTGCCAGCAGCCCAGGGGGGGCGGGAAGGTCAGATACGCAGTATTTT. The encoded protein is CASSPGGAGRSDTQYF.

This sequence joins TRBV18 and TRBJ2-7; D assignment may be TRBD1 or TRBD2 (5 bases each). The V and J ends lost 2 bases and 1 base respectively, with 9 bases between them. Germline V gene data show CDR1 as KGHSH and CDR2 as LQKENI. This CDR3 spans 14 amino acids. For the CDR3, the DNA is TGTGCCAGCTCACCAGGGACGGAATCCTACGAGCAGTACTTC. Translation gives CASSPGTESYEQYF.

This clone was detected a few times. V and J are TRBV19 and TRBJ1-1, with 9 positions matching TRBD1. Germline V CDR1 and CDR2: LNHDA, SQIVND (reference sequence). The length of the CDR3 is 15 residues. The ends lost 6 bases at V and 1 base at J; junction bases unmatched: 6. CDR3 nucleotide sequence: TGTGCCAGTAGGAGAGGACAGGGGACGAACACTGAAGCTTTCTTT. Protein product: CASRRGQGTNTEAFF.

The chain has TRBV10-3 and TRBJ2-1; D is unclear. The CDR3 sequence is 15 residues long. Germline V gene sequence: CDR1 ENHRY, CDR2 SYGVKD. The V end was cut by 3 bases, the J end by 0 bases, with 9 bases between. The CDR3 sequence is CAISDLGSSYNEQFF. CDR3 DNA: TGTGCCATCAGTGACTTAGGAAGCTCCTACAATGAGCAGTTCTTC.

The count of this clone is one. The gene calls are TRBV10-2 and TRBJ1-4, with 10 bases matching TRBD1. V was clipped by 5 bases and J by 7 bases; unmatched bases: 10. Looked up from germline, CDR1 is WSHSY and CDR2 is SAAADI. CDR3 length equals 16 residues. CDR3 protein: CASSQTGQGHGEKLFF. The CDR3 nucleotides read TGCGCCAGCAGTCAAACGGGACAGGGGCATGGTGAAAAACTGTTTTTT.

The rearrangement joins TRBV27 to TRBJ2-7; no clear D. Germline V lookup: CDR1 MNHEY, CDR2 SMNVEV (reference sequence). The CDR3 sequence is 14 residues long. V dropped 6 bases and J dropped 1 base, with 13 bases sitting between them. CDR3 nucleotide sequence: TGTGCCAGCAGGACTTTGGGTGGGTCCTACGAGCAGTACTTC. As protein: CASRTLGGSYEQYF.

The chain uses TRBV6-1 and TRBJ2-6, with 8 bases fitting TRBD2. V lost 8 bases to trimming and J lost 1 base; unmatched junction nucleotides: 4. The CDR3 is 15 amino acids. CDR1 is MNHNS, CDR2 SASEGT, per germline. The CDR3 region has the DNA TGTGCCAGCCACGGCGGGAGGTCTGGGGCCAACGTCCTGACTTTC. Translated: CASHGGRSGANVLTF.

The rearrangement joins TRBV19 to TRBJ2-5, with 8 positions matching TRBD2. V lost 3 bases and J lost 0; bases outside the gene matches: 6. The CDR3 is 16 residues long. CDR1 and CDR2 from the germline V gene are LNHDA and SQIVND (reference sequence). The CDR3 is CASSMATTSDQETQYF. CDR3 coding DNA: TGTGCCAGTAGTATGGCTACGACTAGCGACCAAGAGACCCAGTACTTC.

This chain uses TRBV5-4 with TRBJ2-3, with TRBD2 matching 8 bases. Germline CDR1 is SGHNT and CDR2 is YYREEE (reference sequence). The CDR3 totals 14 residues. The trim removed 2 bases at V and 3 bases at J, leaving 2 bases unmatched. The DNA for the CDR3 is TGTGCCAGCAGCTTAGCGGGAGTTACAGATACGCAGTATTTT. Translating gives CASSLAGVTDTQYF.

V and J are TRBV7-2 and TRBJ2-7, with TRBD1 matching over 10 bases. The ends lost 7 bases at V and 6 bases at J; junction bases unmatched: 9. In germline, CDR1 is SGHTA, CDR2 FQGNSA. The CDR3 length is 14 residues. CDR3 sequence: CASNNDRGLPEQYF. CDR3 DNA: TGTGCCAGCAACAACGACAGGGGGCTCCCCGAGCAGTACTTC.

The rearrangement uses TRBV29-1 and TRBJ2-6; no definite D call. Germline lookup yields CDR1 SQVTM and CDR2 ANQGSEA. V lost 6 bases to trimming and J lost 0 bases, with 9 bases between them. CDR3 length: 14 amino acids. The CDR3 nucleotides are TGCAGCGTCGGTTACGGCTCTGGGGCCAACGTCCTGACTTTC. Residues: CSVGYGSGANVLTF.

The chain couples TRBV11-2 to TRBJ1-1; no clear D gene. The germline V gene encodes CDR1 SGHAT and CDR2 FQNNGV. The length of the CDR3 is 15 residues. Trimming removed 6 bases at V and 2 bases at J, with 16 bases between. This CDR3 reads CASSPLSAVNTEAFF. The CDR3 coding sequence is TGTGCCAGCAGTCCCCTCTCTGCGGTAAACACTGAAGCTTTCTTT.

The rearrangement joins TRBV9 to TRBJ2-2; 13 bases match TRBD2. In germline, CDR1 is SGDLS, CDR2 YYNGEE. V lost 4 bases to trimming and J lost 7 bases; unmatched junction nucleotides: 7. This CDR3 region has 16 residues. CDR3 DNA sequence: TGTGCCAGCAGCACCAGGACTAGCGGGAGAGGCGGGGAGCTGTTTTTT. The encoded protein is CASSTRTSGRGGELFF.

The chain recombines TRBV19 with TRBJ1-2; TRBD1 might be the D (6 bases). The CDR3 loop spans 13 amino acids. The germline V and J ends were trimmed by 1 base and 6 bases, with 9 bases remaining between them. Germline CDR1 and CDR2: LNHDA and SQIVND (reference sequence). The CDR3 coding sequence is TGTGCCAGTAGTATAGCCAGGGGCAATGGCTACACCTTC. Translation: CASSIARGNGYTF.

The chain uses TRBV18 and TRBJ1-5, with unresolved D. The V end lost 5 bases, the J end lost 1 base, and 9 bases lay between the germline ends. The CDR3 is 14 residues long. Germline CDR1 is KGHSH and CDR2 is LQKENI. Here the CDR3 DNA reads TGTGCCAGCTCAGGGGTATCGAGCAATCAGCCCCAGCATTTT. It specifies CASSGVSSNQPQHF.

This sequence joins TRBV30 and TRBJ1-3; D is perhaps TRBD1 (5 bases). The germline CDR1 and CDR2 sequences are GTSNPN and SVGIG (reference sequence). This CDR3 contains 14 residues. The V end was cut by 3 bases, the J end by 7 bases, with 16 bases between. The CDR3 protein is CAWSPSAGFNTIYF. The CDR3 region has the DNA TGTGCCTGGAGCCCCTCGGCAGGGTTTAACACCATATATTTT.

The CDR3 sequence: CASSLAGLATEQFF. The CDR3 bases are TGTGCCAGCAGCTTAGCGGGACTTGCTACTGAGCAGTTCTTC. The chain joins TRBV7-2 to TRBJ2-1; D perhaps matches TRBD2 (6 bases). Germline values: CDR1 SGHTA, CDR2 FQGNSA. Trimming shortened V by 0 bases and J by 9 bases, and 12 bases separated the two germline ends. The CDR3 loop spans 14 amino acids.

V and J are TRBV10-3 and TRBJ2-3; 16 bases are a match to TRBD2. The CDR3 length is 18 residues. V dropped 10 bases and J dropped 2; count of bases not matched to a gene: 12. Germline V CDR1 and CDR2: ENHRY, SYGVKD. The CDR3 nucleotides read TGTGCCACCCCGACGGGGGGGACTAGCGGGAGGGTCACAGATACGCAGTATTTT. This codes for CATPTGGTSGRVTDTQYF.

The chain uses TRBV2 and TRBJ1-2, with TRBD1 as a possible D gene (5 bases). Trimming took off 7 bases at V and 5 bases at J, with 17 bases between the two ends. Germline V gene lookup returns CDR1 SNHLY and CDR2 FYNNEI. The CDR3 is made up of 14 amino acids. The CDR3 region has the DNA TGTGCCAGCACCGGGACCCCCTCGGGATATGGCTACACCTTC. This encodes CASTGTPSGYGYTF.

This clone was recorded once. The chain has TRBV14 and TRBJ2-1, with D tentatively TRBD1 (6 bases). V was clipped by 2 bases and J by 12 bases, with 8 bases between them. Germline V gene data show CDR1 as SGHDN and CDR2 as FVKESK. The CDR3 is 11 amino acids. This chain's CDR3 is CASSQSDRQFF. DNA of the CDR3: TGTGCCAGCAGCCAATCGGACAGGCAGTTCTTC.

V gene TRBV5-8 combines with J gene TRBJ1-5; no clear D gene. Germline V gives CDR1 SGHTS, CDR2 YDEGEE. This CDR3 has 15 amino acids. Trimming left V 0 bases short and J 1 base short, with 8 bases between. The CDR3 nucleotides read TGTGCCAGCAGCTTGGGCCTGGCGAGCAATCAGCCCCAGCATTTT. It yields the protein CASSLGLASNQPQHF.

The chain carries TRBV7-6 and TRBJ2-3; 9 bases align to TRBD2. V dropped 1 base and J dropped 2; count of bases not matched to a gene: 7. The CDR3 has 17 residues. The V gene's germline CDR1 is SGHVS and CDR2 FNYEAQ. CDR3 protein: CASSLGPAGGPTDTQYF. The CDR3, as DNA: TGTGCCAGCAGCTTAGGCCCAGCGGGGGGACCCACAGATACGCAGTATTTT.

V and J are TRBV5-1 and TRBJ2-7; 7 bases are a match to TRBD1. This CDR3 spans 16 amino acids. The V and J ends lost 0 bases and 0 bases, in that order; junction bases with no gene match: 6. The germline CDR1 and CDR2 sequences are SGHRS and YFSETQ. The CDR3 sequence: CASSLGPDRSSYEQYF. CDR3 bases: TGCGCCAGCAGCTTGGGGCCGGACAGGAGCTCCTACGAGCAGTACTTC.

The chain couples TRBV29-1 to TRBJ1-1; tentatively, D is TRBD1 (5 bases). This CDR3 region has 15 residues. V dropped 5 bases and J dropped 6 bases, with 22 bases sitting between them. The germline gives CDR1 SQVTM, CDR2 ANQGSEA. The CDR3 DNA follows: TGCAGCGTTACCCGGGACGCTCGGGAGGGTGCTGAAGCTTTCTTT. This encodes CSVTRDAREGAEAFF.